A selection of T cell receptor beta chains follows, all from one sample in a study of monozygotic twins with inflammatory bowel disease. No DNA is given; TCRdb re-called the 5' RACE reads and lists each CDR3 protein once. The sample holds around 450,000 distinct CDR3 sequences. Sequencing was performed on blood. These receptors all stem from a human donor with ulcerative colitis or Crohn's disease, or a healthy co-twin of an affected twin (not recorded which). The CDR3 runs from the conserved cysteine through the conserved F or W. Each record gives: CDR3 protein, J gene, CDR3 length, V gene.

cdr3_aa: CASSLRTGGGDTEAFF; j_call: TRBJ1-1; cdr3_length: 16; v_call: TRBV28
cdr3_aa: CSASRQGEKLFF; j_call: TRBJ1-4; cdr3_length: 12; v_call: TRBV20-1
cdr3_aa: CASSEQGTGTDTQYF; j_call: TRBJ2-3; cdr3_length: 15; v_call: TRBV19
cdr3_aa: CASSSGGTAGRGYTF; j_call: TRBJ1-2; cdr3_length: 15; v_call: TRBV7-2
cdr3_aa: CATRGLQETQYF; j_call: TRBJ2-5; cdr3_length: 12; v_call: TRBV10-3
cdr3_aa: CASSQRTSGRAVGEQYF; j_call: TRBJ2-7; cdr3_length: 17; v_call: TRBV2
cdr3_aa: CASSPGQGANNEQFF; j_call: TRBJ2-1; cdr3_length: 15; v_call: TRBV5-1
cdr3_aa: CASSLVTAREDEQYF; j_call: TRBJ2-7; cdr3_length: 15; v_call: TRBV7-9
cdr3_aa: CASSRGNSGRRDTQYF; j_call: TRBJ2-3; cdr3_length: 16; v_call: TRBV6-2/TRBV6-3
cdr3_aa: CASSLEMHNYGYTF; j_call: TRBJ1-2; cdr3_length: 14; v_call: TRBV19
cdr3_aa: CASSYSHGTSTDTQYF; j_call: TRBJ2-3; cdr3_length: 16; v_call: TRBV6-5
cdr3_aa: CASSSRQSGELFF; j_call: TRBJ2-2; cdr3_length: 13; v_call: TRBV7-9
cdr3_aa: CSARDPGLAVNEQFF; j_call: TRBJ2-1; cdr3_length: 15; v_call: TRBV20-1
cdr3_aa: CASSQNPWEWTALLSYEQYF; j_call: TRBJ2-7; cdr3_length: 20; v_call: TRBV11-2
cdr3_aa: CASSPPDIYGYTF; j_call: TRBJ1-2; cdr3_length: 13; v_call: TRBV7-9
cdr3_aa: CASLFSGSATGELFF; j_call: TRBJ2-2; cdr3_length: 15; v_call: TRBV28
cdr3_aa: CAWSVGISNTEAFF; j_call: TRBJ1-1; cdr3_length: 14; v_call: TRBV30
cdr3_aa: CASSSDFPGGEQYF; j_call: TRBJ2-7; cdr3_length: 14; v_call: TRBV12-3/TRBV12-4
cdr3_aa: CASSESPGDQPQHF; j_call: TRBJ1-5; cdr3_length: 14; v_call: TRBV2
cdr3_aa: CASSLGGGIGGTDTQYF; j_call: TRBJ2-3; cdr3_length: 17; v_call: TRBV28
cdr3_aa: CSARDFLKTEAFF; j_call: TRBJ1-1; cdr3_length: 13; v_call: TRBV20-1
cdr3_aa: CSVMTGWSSYEQYF; j_call: TRBJ2-7; cdr3_length: 14; v_call: TRBV29-1
cdr3_aa: CASSRSSGGAEVEQFF; j_call: TRBJ2-1; cdr3_length: 16; v_call: TRBV27
cdr3_aa: CASSYGQGHYEQYF; j_call: TRBJ2-7; cdr3_length: 14; v_call: TRBV5-1
cdr3_aa: CASSQDMGLIGETQYF; j_call: TRBJ2-5; cdr3_length: 16; v_call: TRBV3-1
cdr3_aa: CSVPGTGANIQYF; j_call: TRBJ2-4; cdr3_length: 13; v_call: TRBV29-1
cdr3_aa: CSARGAATFQGSRHAQPQHF; j_call: TRBJ1-5; cdr3_length: 20; v_call: TRBV20-1
cdr3_aa: CASSQVRGQRYNEQFF; j_call: TRBJ2-1; cdr3_length: 16; v_call: TRBV4-1
cdr3_aa: CASRTPGQKNTEAFF; j_call: TRBJ1-1; cdr3_length: 15; v_call: TRBV6-1
cdr3_aa: CASSYPSSPSSYNEQFF; j_call: TRBJ2-1; cdr3_length: 17; v_call: TRBV6-5
cdr3_aa: CAIRRERESADTQYF; j_call: TRBJ2-3; cdr3_length: 15; v_call: TRBV10-3
cdr3_aa: CASSSTRQGTDTQYF; j_call: TRBJ2-3; cdr3_length: 15; v_call: TRBV7-2